One sample yielded the 30 T cell receptor beta chains listed below, sequenced in a study of T cell repertoires in cytomegalovirus infection. Each CDR3 protein is one row after TCRdb ran MiXCR on the reads. The sample has around 71,000 distinct CDR3 sequences; roughly 39% are singletons. Their target antigens are unknown. The specimen was CD8+ T cells from cultured PBMCs, collected from culture after CMV antigen stimulation. These receptors were collected from a human donor in good health (CMV status not recorded). Some clones in this sample may be carry-over from other donors' samples.

This clonotype was detected only a few times. The V gene is TRBV19, the J gene TRBJ1-2, with no clear D. Germline CDR1 LNHDA, CDR2 SQIVND (reference sequence). This CDR3 contains 11 residues. The germline V and J ends were trimmed by 4 bases and 3 bases, with 3 bases remaining between them. CDR3 DNA sequence: TGTGCCAGTAGTAAGGACTATGGCTACACCTTC. It specifies CASSKDYGYTF.

The chain couples TRBV7-3 to TRBJ2-1; either TRBD1 or TRBD2 may supply D (5 bases each). Per the germline V gene, CDR1 is SGHTA and CDR2 is FQGTGA. V lost 5 bases and J lost 0, with 17 bases in between. This CDR3 comprises 17 residues. The CDR3, as DNA: TGTGCCAGCAGCGAACACTCCGGGGCGAGCTCCTACAATGAGCAGTTCTTC. This encodes CASSEHSGASSYNEQFF.

In this sample, this clonotype turned up a few times. The chain has TRBV27 and TRBJ2-7; D tentatively reads TRBD1 or TRBD2 (5 bases each). CDR1 and CDR2 from the germline V gene are MNHEY and SMNVEV (reference sequence). V was clipped by 3 bases and J by 0 bases, with 9 bases between them. The CDR3 consists of 14 residues. CDR3 sequence: CASSFNGASYEQYF. In nucleotides, the CDR3 is TGTGCCAGCAGTTTCAACGGGGCCTCCTACGAGCAGTACTTC.

CDR3 sequence (DNA): TGTGCGACTGGCGGGACAGGGTTCTCCGAGCAGTACTTC. Encoded protein: CATGGTGFSEQYF. The chain has TRBV27 and TRBJ2-7, with TRBD1 identical over 9 bases. This CDR3 is built from 13 residues. Looked up from germline, CDR1 is MNHEY and CDR2 is SMNVEV (reference sequence).

The chain links TRBV19 to TRBJ1-5, with a tentative D call TRBD1 (6 bases). V lost 4 bases to trimming and J lost 5 bases, with 21 bases between them. This CDR3 region has 17 residues. The germline gives CDR1 LNHDA, CDR2 SQIVND (reference sequence). The DNA of the CDR3 is TGTGCCAGTAGTACTGACAGGTATAAGGCTCGCGATCAGCCCCAGCATTTT. Encoded protein: CASSTDRYKARDQPQHF.

This clonotype was observed a few times. CDR3 loop: CASSLFRGGEQYF. CDR3 nucleotide sequence: TGTGCCAGCAGTCTCTTCAGGGGGGGCGAGCAGTACTTC. The rearrangement links TRBV27 to TRBJ2-7; D tentatively reads TRBD1 or TRBD2 (7 bases each). The V gene's germline CDR1 is MNHEY and CDR2 SMNVEV (reference sequence). The CDR3 runs to 13 residues. V was pared by 5 bases and J by 6 bases, with 14 bases between.

The chain has TRBV4-3 and TRBJ1-2, with 8 bases identical to TRBD1. V shed 4 bases and J 3 bases; nucleotides not matched to a gene: 10. The germline V gene has CDR1 LGHNA and CDR2 YSLEER. The CDR3 sequence is 16 residues long. CDR3 coding DNA: TGCGCCAGCAGCCCCGGACAGGGAGAGTCGTACTATGGCTACACCTTC. Amino acids: CASSPGQGESYYGYTF.

The rearrangement links TRBV7-8 to TRBJ1-1; 7 nucleotides line up with TRBD1. V shed 5 bases and J 1 base; nucleotides not matched to a gene: 13. The CDR3 is 17 amino acids. CDR1 SGHVS and CDR2 FQNEAQ come from the germline V gene. CDR3 loop: CASSPYPPGGGNTEAFF. As DNA, the CDR3 is TGTGCCAGCAGCCCCTACCCCCCAGGGGGTGGGAACACTGAAGCTTTCTTT.

This clonotype was seen more than once but under ten times. J is TRBJ1-3 and V is TRBV7-2, with D perhaps TRBD1 (5 bases). CDR1 SGHTA and CDR2 FQGNSA come from the germline V gene. Trimming took 5 bases from V and 2 from J, leaving 13 bases between them. The length of the CDR3 is 15 residues. CDR3 sequence reads: CASSGAARTGNTIYF. The CDR3, as DNA: TGTGCCAGCAGCGGGGCAGCACGAACTGGAAACACCATATATTTT.

Comment on this clonotype: One end of the junction fails to match germline, which may point to a read error. The chain recombines TRBV7-6 with TRBJ2-3, with 12 bases lining up with TRBD2. CDR3 length: 20 residues. From germline, CDR1 is SGHVS and CDR2 FNYEAQ. Here the CDR3 DNA reads TGTGCTAGCAGCTTAGCCGCTAGCGGGGGGGTAGAACCAAACACAGATACGCAGTATTTT. Translating gives CASSLAASGGVEPNTDTQYF. The full variable domain, completed using reference TRBV7-6 and TRBJ2-3, is GAGVSQSPRYKVTKRGQDVALRCDPISGHVSLYWYRQALGQGPEFLTYFNYEAQQDKSGLPNDRFSAERPEGSISTLTIQRTEQRDSAMYRCASSLAASGGVEPNTDTQYFGPGTRLTVL.

This sequence joins TRBV6-5 and TRBJ1-5, with D unresolved. Germline V gives CDR1 MNHEY, CDR2 SVGAGI. CDR3 size: 10 residues. Between the trimmed V and J ends, which lost 8 bases and 6 bases, there was a span of 5 bases. The CDR3 protein is CASYSQPQHF. CDR3 nucleotides: TGTGCCAGCTACAGTCAGCCCCAGCATTTT.

This chain joins TRBV27 and TRBJ2-7; 10 positions agree with TRBD2. This CDR3 region has 16 residues. Germline assignment: CDR1 MNHEY and CDR2 SMNVEV (reference sequence). Trimming cost V 5 bases and J 2 bases; bases outside gene matches: 9. DNA for the CDR3: TGTGCCAGCAGTCTAGTAGCGGGGGGTTACACCTACGAGCAGTACTTC. It yields the protein CASSLVAGGYTYEQYF.

The chain recombines TRBV6-1 with TRBJ2-7, with 7 bases identical to TRBD1. Germline V gene data show CDR1 as MNHNS and CDR2 as SASEGT. The V segment lost 3 bases and the J segment 6 bases; nucleotides outside the gene matches: 17. The CDR3 is 17 amino acids. CDR3 loop: CASSEWGRRQGVGEQYF. In DNA, the CDR3 is TGTGCCAGCAGTGAGTGGGGCCGAAGACAGGGAGTTGGCGAGCAGTACTTC.

This clonotype was counted a few times. The J gene is TRBJ2-1, the V gene TRBV10-3; 10 bases map to TRBD2. The ends lost 4 bases at V and 4 bases at J; junction bases unmatched: 7. CDR3 length equals 16 residues. Germline assignment: CDR1 ENHRY and CDR2 SYGVKD. The CDR3 loop is CAISVQAGGIYNEQFF. The CDR3 DNA is TGTGCCATCAGTGTTCAAGCGGGGGGGATTTACAATGAGCAGTTCTTC.

V usage is TRBV4-1 and J usage is TRBJ2-7, with a possible D match to TRBD1 (6 bases). CDR1 and CDR2 from the germline V gene are MGHRA and YSYEKL. There are 14 residues in the CDR3. Trimming removed 4 bases from V and 4 bases from J, with 14 bases in between. CDR3 coding DNA: TGCGCCAGCAGCCTTGGGGGCGCAGATTACGAGCAGTACTTC. Amino acid sequence: CASSLGGADYEQYF.

The J gene is TRBJ2-3, the V gene TRBV27; D unclear. The CDR3 has 14 residues. The germline CDR1 and CDR2 sequences are MNHEY and SMNVEV (reference sequence). V was shortened by 4 bases and J by 2 bases, with 10 bases between the two germline ends. CDR3 protein: CASSSGSNTDTQYF. CDR3 bases: TGTGCCAGCAGTTCCGGGTCCAACACAGATACGCAGTATTTT.

CDR3 sequence: CASLAGRHGYTF. The CDR3 nucleotides are TGTGCCAGCCTCGCAGGGAGGCATGGCTACACCTTC. The chain links TRBV2 to TRBJ1-2; a weak D match, TRBD1 (5 bases). The CDR3 spans 12 residues. Germline V gene lookup returns CDR1 SNHLY and CDR2 FYNNEI. V lost 8 bases and J 6 bases, leaving 13 bases between the germline ends.

This clonotype has ten or more counts. Here the CDR3 reads CASSSVPGTARSYEQYF. CDR3 DNA sequence: TGTGCCAGCAGTTCCGTCCCTGGTACAGCCCGCTCCTACGAGCAGTACTTC. The chain carries TRBV6-1 and TRBJ2-7; D gene ambiguous. The CDR3 is made up of 17 amino acids. V was pared by 5 bases and J by 0 bases, with 20 bases between. Germline assignment: CDR1 MNHNS and CDR2 SASEGT.

There are a few counts of this clonotype. The rearrangement links TRBV7-6 to TRBJ2-1; a weak D match, TRBD2 (6 bases). This CDR3 is 16 amino acids long. Trimming took 1 base from V and 6 from J, leaving 16 bases between them. Germline lookup yields CDR1 SGHVS and CDR2 FNYEAQ. The CDR3 nucleotides are TGTGCCAGCAGCTTAGTCCCCACCTCCGGGGGCAATGAGCAGTTCTTC. Translation gives CASSLVPTSGGNEQFF. The full variable domain, rest sourced from reference TRBV7-6 and TRBJ2-1, is GAGVSQSPRYKVTKRGQDVALRCDPISGHVSLYWYRQALGQGPEFLTYFNYEAQQDKSGLPNDRFSAERPEGSISTLTIQRTEQRDSAMYRCASSLVPTSGGNEQFFGPGTRLTVL.

This clonotype has just a few counts. The chain joins TRBV4-1 to TRBJ2-2; TRBD2 aligns across 7 bases. The trim removed 1 base at V and 0 bases at J, leaving 8 bases unmatched. CDR3 length: 18 amino acids. CDR1 MGHRA and CDR2 YSYEKL come from the germline V gene. The CDR3 DNA reads TGCGCCAGCAGCCAAGTTTGGGGAGGGCCTGCGAACACCGGGGAGCTGTTTTTT. It specifies CASSQVWGGPANTGELFF.

The chain links TRBV29-1 to TRBJ2-1; no reliable D call. Germline V gene lookup returns CDR1 SQVTM and CDR2 ANQGSEA. The CDR3 length is 14 residues. With 0 bases removed from V and 9 bases from J, the gap between germline ends came to 15 bases. The CDR3 nucleotides are TGCAGCGTTGAAGATCGTATACAGAAAATTGAGCAGTTCTTC. Amino acids: CSVEDRIQKIEQFF.

This clonotype appeared many times. This chain joins TRBV20-1 and TRBJ2-3; 11 bases map to TRBD2. Germline assignment: CDR1 DFQATT and CDR2 SNEGSKA (reference sequence). There are 18 residues in the CDR3. V was pared by 0 bases and J by 0 bases, with 8 bases of the junction left unmatched. The CDR3 reads CSARDPLAGGPSTDTQYF. The CDR3 DNA follows: TGCAGTGCTAGAGATCCCCTAGCGGGGGGTCCTAGCACAGATACGCAGTATTTT.

There are a few counts of this clonotype. The chain links TRBV7-9 to TRBJ2-3; TRBD1 matches 9 bases. Losses at the gene ends were 5 bases for V and 2 bases for J; bases not matched to a gene: 17. The CDR3 is 19 residues long. The germline V gene has CDR1 SEHNR and CDR2 FQNEAQ (reference sequence). The CDR3 DNA sequence: TGTGCCAGCAGCGGACTCGGGACAGGGTCGTCGGGAATCACAGATACGCAGTATTTT. This sequence encodes CASSGLGTGSSGITDTQYF.

This chain uses TRBV4-1 with TRBJ1-6; a weak D match, TRBD1 (5 bases). Germline lookup yields CDR1 MGHRA and CDR2 YSYEKL. The V end lost 2 bases, the J end lost 0 bases, and 11 bases lay between the germline ends. CDR3 length equals 17 residues. The CDR3 loop is CASSQHTRVSYNSPLHF. The CDR3 bases are TGCGCCAGCAGCCAACACACCAGGGTCTCCTATAATTCACCCCTCCACTTT.

This clonotype was found a few times. CDR3 DNA sequence: TGTGCCAGCAGACCCCGGACTGAGTCCGTATATCAGCCCCAGCATTTT. This translates into CASRPRTESVYQPQHF. This chain links TRBV6-1 with TRBJ1-5; D not resolved. CDR1 is MNHNS, CDR2 SASEGT, per germline. The CDR3 sequence is 16 residues long. V was cut by 6 bases and J by 5 bases, with 20 bases left in between.

This clonotype has a count of ten or more. The CDR3 region has the DNA TGTGCCAGCAGCCTATACCTCAGGACCGGGGAGCTGTTTTTT. Protein: CASSLYLRTGELFF. The chain employs TRBV7-6 and TRBJ2-2; D remains ambiguous. The CDR3 has 14 residues. V lost 5 bases and J 5 bases, leaving 12 bases between the germline ends. Per the germline V gene, CDR1 is SGHVS and CDR2 is FNYEAQ.

The chain joins TRBV7-6 to TRBJ2-5, with a possible D match to TRBD2 (5 bases). Trimming took 5 bases from V and 4 from J, leaving 11 bases between them. This CDR3 is built from 13 residues. Germline V lookup: CDR1 SGHVS, CDR2 FNYEAQ. CDR3 loop: CASSGEIGETQYF. The CDR3 DNA reads TGTGCCAGCAGCGGGGAGATTGGAGAGACCCAGTACTTC.

The rearrangement links TRBV4-1 to TRBJ2-7, with D tentatively TRBD1 (6 bases). Trimming took 4 bases from V and 5 from J, leaving 15 bases between them. There are 14 residues in the CDR3. Germline-derived CDR1 and CDR2 are MGHRA and YSYEKL. CDR3 sequence (DNA): TGCGCCAGCAGCCGAGGACAGCGTGGGGACGAGCAGTACTTC. Encoded protein: CASSRGQRGDEQYF.

V gene TRBV12-3 or TRBV12-4 combines with J gene TRBJ2-1; the D is unclear. This CDR3 is 16 amino acids long. The germline V and J ends were trimmed by 3 bases and 6 bases, with 18 bases remaining between them. CDR3 protein: CASSLKSVRVLNEQFF. CDR3 sequence (DNA): TGTGCCAGCAGTTTGAAGTCGGTGCGAGTCCTCAATGAGCAGTTCTTC.

This clonotype has a handful of counts. This chain uses TRBV12-3 or TRBV12-4 with TRBJ1-1; 7 bases align to TRBD1. The CDR3 runs to 14 residues. J gave up 4 bases and V 4 bases, and 6 bases lay outside the gene matches. CDR3 sequence (DNA): TGTGCCAGCAGTTACGCAGGGGGAGTCACTGAAGCTTTCTTT. Its translation: CASSYAGGVTEAFF.